This T cell receptor (beta chain) appears in the sequencing data of a study of PD-1 blockade in classical Hodgkin lymphoma. Repertoires were generated with immunoSEQ multiplex PCR, while TCRdb's copy carries only in-frame clones and drops some. The table lists roughly 7,000 clones, about 78% of them singletons. Study-wide results and limits: Sources of repertoire differences remain undefined, possibly disease activity or prior therapy. Newly diagnosed patients had baseline TCR diversity that was reportedly lower than that of healthy donors.

On this clone: The target antigen is unknown.

The time point is: newly diagnosed, previously untreated cHL patient sample. It was PBMCs in newly diagnosed, untreated classical Hodgkin lymphoma that served as comparison. The specimen sequenced was peripheral blood mononuclear cells (PBMCs). The sequence was collected from a human donor with classical Hodgkin lymphoma.

The CDR3 reads CASSIQGSDTQYF. The CDR3, as DNA: TGTGCCAGCAGCATACAGGGCTCAGATACGCAGTATTTT. V is TRBV11-1 and J is TRBJ2-3; tentative D call: TRBD1 (6 bases). V was clipped by 5 bases and J by 4 bases, with 10 bases between them. This CDR3 contains 13 residues. Germline V gene data show CDR1 as SGHAT and CDR2 as FQDESV (reference sequence).